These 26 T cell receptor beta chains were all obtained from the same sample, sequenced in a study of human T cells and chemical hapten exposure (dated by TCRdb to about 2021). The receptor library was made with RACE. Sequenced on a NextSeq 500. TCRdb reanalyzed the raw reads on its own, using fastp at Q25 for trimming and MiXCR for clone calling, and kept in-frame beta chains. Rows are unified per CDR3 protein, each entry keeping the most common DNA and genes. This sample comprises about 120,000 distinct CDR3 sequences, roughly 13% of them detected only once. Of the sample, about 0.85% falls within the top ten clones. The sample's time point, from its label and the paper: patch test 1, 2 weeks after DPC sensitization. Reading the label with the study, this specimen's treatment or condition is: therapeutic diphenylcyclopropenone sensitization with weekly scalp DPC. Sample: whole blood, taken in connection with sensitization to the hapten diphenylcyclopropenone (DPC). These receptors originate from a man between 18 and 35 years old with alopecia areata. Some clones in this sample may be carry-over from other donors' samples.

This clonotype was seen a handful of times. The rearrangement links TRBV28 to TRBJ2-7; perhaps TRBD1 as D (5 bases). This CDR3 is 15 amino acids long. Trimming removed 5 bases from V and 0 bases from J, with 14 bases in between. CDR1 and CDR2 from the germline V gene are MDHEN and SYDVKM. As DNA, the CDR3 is TGTGCCAGCAGTAGAGCCCAGGACACCTCCTACGAGCAGTACTTC. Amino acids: CASSRAQDTSYEQYF.

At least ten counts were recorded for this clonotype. In DNA, the CDR3 is TGTGCCAGCAGCTTCTTCAGGTCTTTTGGGCCCCAGCATTTT. Its translation: CASSFFRSFGPQHF. The chain employs TRBV5-6 and TRBJ1-5, with D unresolved. Germline assignment: CDR1 SGHDT and CDR2 YYEEEE. Trimming shortened V by 2 bases and J by 9 bases, and 15 bases separated the two germline ends. The CDR3 is 14 amino acids.

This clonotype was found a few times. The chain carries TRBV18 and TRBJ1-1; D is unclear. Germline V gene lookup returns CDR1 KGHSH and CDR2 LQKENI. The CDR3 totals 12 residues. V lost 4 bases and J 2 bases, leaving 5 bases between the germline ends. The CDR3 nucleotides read TGTGCCAGCTCACTTGATAACACTGAAGCTTTCTTT. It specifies CASSLDNTEAFF.

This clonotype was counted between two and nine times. The CDR3 DNA sequence: TGCAGTGCTACCGGGGGCCACTATGGCTACACCTTC. This translates into CSATGGHYGYTF. The V gene is TRBV20-1, the J gene TRBJ1-2; TRBD1 is a possible D gene (6 bases). Trimming stripped 4 bases from V and 3 bases from J, with 9 bases between. This CDR3 has 12 residues. Germline CDR1 DFQATT, CDR2 SNEGSKA (reference sequence).

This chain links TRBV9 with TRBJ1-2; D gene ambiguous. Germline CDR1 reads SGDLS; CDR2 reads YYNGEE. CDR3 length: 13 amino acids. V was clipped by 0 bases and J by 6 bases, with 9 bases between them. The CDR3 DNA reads TGTGCCAGCAGCGTAGGGAGGATAGATGGCTACACCTTC. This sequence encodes CASSVGRIDGYTF.

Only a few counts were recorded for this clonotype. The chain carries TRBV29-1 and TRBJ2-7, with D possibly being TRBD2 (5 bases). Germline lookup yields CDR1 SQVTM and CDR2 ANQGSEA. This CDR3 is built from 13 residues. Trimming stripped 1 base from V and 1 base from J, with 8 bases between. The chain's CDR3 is CSVEVDSSYEQYF. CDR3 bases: TGCAGCGTTGAAGTGGACTCTTCCTACGAGCAGTACTTC.

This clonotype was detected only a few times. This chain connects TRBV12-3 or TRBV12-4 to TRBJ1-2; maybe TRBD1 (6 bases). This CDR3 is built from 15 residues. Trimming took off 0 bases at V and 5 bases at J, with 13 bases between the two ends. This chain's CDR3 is CASSLAWTEEYGYTF. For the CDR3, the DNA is TGTGCCAGCAGTTTAGCCTGGACAGAAGAGTATGGCTACACCTTC.

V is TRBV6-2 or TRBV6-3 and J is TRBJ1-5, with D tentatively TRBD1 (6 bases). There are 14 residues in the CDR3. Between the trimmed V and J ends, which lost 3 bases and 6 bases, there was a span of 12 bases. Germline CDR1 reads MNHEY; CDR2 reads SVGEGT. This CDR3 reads CASSYLRGVQPQHF. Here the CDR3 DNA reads TGTGCCAGCAGTTATCTCAGGGGAGTTCAGCCCCAGCATTTT.

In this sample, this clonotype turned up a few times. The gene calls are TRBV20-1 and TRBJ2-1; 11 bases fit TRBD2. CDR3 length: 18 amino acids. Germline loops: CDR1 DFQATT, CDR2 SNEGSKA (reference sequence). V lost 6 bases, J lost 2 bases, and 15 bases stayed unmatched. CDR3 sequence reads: CSADRSLAGGLAYNEQFF. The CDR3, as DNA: TGCAGTGCCGACAGGAGCCTAGCGGGGGGACTTGCCTACAATGAGCAGTTCTTC.

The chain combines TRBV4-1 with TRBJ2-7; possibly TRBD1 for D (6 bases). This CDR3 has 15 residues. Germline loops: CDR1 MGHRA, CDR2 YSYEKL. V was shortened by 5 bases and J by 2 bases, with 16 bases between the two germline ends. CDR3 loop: CASSEGRQDPYEQYF. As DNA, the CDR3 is TGCGCCAGCAGCGAGGGGCGACAGGACCCCTACGAGCAGTACTTC.

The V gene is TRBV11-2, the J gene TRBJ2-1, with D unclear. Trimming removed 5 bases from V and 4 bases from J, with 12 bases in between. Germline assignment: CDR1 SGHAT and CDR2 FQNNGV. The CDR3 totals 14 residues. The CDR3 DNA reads TGTGCCAGCAGCCCCATAGCCAGTTACAATGAGCAGTTCTTC. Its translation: CASSPIASYNEQFF.

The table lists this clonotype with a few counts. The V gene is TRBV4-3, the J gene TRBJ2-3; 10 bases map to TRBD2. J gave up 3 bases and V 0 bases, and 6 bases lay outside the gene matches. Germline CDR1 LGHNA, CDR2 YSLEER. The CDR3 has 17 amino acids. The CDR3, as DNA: TGCGCCAGCAGCCAAGACTCCGGGACTAGCGATACAGATACGCAGTATTTT. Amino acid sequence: CASSQDSGTSDTDTQYF.

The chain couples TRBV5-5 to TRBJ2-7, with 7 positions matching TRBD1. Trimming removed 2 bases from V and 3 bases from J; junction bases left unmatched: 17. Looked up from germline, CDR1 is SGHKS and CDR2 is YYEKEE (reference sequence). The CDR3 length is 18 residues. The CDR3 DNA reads TGTGCCAGCAGCTTCGCAGACAGGGCCCGTACCCTCCACTACGAGCAGTACTTC. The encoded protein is CASSFADRARTLHYEQYF.

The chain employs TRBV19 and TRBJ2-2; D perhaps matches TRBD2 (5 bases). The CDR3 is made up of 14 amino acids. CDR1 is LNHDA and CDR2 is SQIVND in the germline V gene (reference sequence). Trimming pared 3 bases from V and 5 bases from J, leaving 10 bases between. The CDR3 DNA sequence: TGTGCCAGTAGTATGAATGGAGGAACCGGGGAGCTGTTTTTT. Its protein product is CASSMNGGTGELFF.

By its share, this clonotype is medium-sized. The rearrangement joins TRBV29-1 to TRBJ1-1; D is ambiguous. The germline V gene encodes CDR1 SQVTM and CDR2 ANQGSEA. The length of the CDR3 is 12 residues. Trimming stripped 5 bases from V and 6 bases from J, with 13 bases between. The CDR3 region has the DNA TGCAGCGTTAGGATCGGGGAGGCTGAAGCTTTCTTT. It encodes CSVRIGEAEAFF.

The CDR3 spells CASSSLSGVVTEAFF. CDR3 DNA sequence: TGTGCCAGCAGTTCCCTTTCGGGGGTTGTCACTGAAGCTTTCTTT. The chain links TRBV7-8 to TRBJ1-1; possibly TRBD1 for D (5 bases). The V and J ends lost 6 bases and 4 bases respectively, with 18 bases between them. Germline loops: CDR1 SGHVS, CDR2 FQNEAQ. CDR3 length equals 15 residues.

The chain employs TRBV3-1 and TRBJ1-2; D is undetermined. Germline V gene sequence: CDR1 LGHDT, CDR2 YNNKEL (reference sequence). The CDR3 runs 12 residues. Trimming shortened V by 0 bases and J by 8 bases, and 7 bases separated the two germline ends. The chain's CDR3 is CASSQDGSGYTF. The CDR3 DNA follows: TGTGCCAGCAGCCAAGATGGGTCCGGCTACACCTTC. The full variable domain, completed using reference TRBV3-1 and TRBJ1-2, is DTAVSQTPKYLVTQMGNDKSIKCEQNLGHDTMYWYKQDSKKFLKIMFSYNNKELIINETVPNRFSPKSPDKAHLNLHINSLELGDSAVYFCASSQDGSGYTFGSGTRLTVV.

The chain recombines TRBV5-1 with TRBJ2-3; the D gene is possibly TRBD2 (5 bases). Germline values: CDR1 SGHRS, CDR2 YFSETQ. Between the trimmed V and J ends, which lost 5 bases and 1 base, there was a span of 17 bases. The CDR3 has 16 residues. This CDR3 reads CASRPLSGRGTDTQYF. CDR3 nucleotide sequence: TGCGCCAGCAGACCCCTGAGCGGACGTGGCACAGATACGCAGTATTTT.

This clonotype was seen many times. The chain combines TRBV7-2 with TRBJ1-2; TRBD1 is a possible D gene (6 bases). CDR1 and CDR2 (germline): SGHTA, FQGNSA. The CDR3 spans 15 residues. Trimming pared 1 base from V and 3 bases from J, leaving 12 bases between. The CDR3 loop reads CASSLVQGHDYGYTF. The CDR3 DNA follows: TGTGCCAGCAGCTTAGTGCAGGGGCACGACTATGGCTACACCTTC.

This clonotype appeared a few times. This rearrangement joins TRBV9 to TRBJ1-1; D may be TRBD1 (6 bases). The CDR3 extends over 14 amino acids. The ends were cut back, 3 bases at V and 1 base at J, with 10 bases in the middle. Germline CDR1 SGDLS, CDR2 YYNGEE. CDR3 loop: CASSEGGWNTEAFF. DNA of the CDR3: TGTGCCAGCAGCGAGGGGGGTTGGAACACTGAAGCTTTCTTT.

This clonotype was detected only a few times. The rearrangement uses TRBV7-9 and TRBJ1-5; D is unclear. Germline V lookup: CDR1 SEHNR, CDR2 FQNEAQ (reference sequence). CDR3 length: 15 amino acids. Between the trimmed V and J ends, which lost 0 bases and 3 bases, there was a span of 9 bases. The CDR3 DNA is TGTGCCAGCAGCTTAGCCTCAGGTCTCAATCAGCCCCAGCATTTT. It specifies CASSLASGLNQPQHF.

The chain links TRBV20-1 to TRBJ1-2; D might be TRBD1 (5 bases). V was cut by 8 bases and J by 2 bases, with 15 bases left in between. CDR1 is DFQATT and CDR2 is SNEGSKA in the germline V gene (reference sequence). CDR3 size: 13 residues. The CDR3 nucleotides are TGCAGTCGTAGCGGGGCAGGGAACTATGGCTACACCTTC. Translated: CSRSGAGNYGYTF.

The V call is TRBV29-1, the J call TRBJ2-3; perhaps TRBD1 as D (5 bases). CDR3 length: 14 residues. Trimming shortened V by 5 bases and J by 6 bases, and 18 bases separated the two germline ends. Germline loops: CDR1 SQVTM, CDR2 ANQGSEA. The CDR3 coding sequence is TGCAGCGTTAAGAAGGGGCAGGGCTTGGATACGCAGTATTTT. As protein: CSVKKGQGLDTQYF.

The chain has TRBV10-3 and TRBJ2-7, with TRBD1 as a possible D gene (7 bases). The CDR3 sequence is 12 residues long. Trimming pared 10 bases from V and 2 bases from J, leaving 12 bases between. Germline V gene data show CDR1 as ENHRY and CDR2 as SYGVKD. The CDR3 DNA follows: TGTGCCACCTCAGGGGGGACCTACGAGCAGTACGTC. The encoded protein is CATSGGTYEQYV.

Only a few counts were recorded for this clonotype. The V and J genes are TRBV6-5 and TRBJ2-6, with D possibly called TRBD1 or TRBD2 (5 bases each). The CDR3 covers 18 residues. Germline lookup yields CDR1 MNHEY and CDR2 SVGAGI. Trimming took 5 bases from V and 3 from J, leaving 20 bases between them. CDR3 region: CASSRLGRTMGGANVLTF. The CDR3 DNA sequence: TGTGCCAGCAGTCGTCTGGGACGGACGATGGGTGGGGCCAACGTCCTGACTTTC.

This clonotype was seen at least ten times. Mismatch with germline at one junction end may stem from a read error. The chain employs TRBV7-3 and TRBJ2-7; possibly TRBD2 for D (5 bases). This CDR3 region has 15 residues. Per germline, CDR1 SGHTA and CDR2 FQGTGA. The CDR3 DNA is TGTGCCAGCAGTTTAAGGCCGGGGAGCTCCTACGAGCAGTACTTC. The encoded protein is CASSLRPGSSYEQYF.